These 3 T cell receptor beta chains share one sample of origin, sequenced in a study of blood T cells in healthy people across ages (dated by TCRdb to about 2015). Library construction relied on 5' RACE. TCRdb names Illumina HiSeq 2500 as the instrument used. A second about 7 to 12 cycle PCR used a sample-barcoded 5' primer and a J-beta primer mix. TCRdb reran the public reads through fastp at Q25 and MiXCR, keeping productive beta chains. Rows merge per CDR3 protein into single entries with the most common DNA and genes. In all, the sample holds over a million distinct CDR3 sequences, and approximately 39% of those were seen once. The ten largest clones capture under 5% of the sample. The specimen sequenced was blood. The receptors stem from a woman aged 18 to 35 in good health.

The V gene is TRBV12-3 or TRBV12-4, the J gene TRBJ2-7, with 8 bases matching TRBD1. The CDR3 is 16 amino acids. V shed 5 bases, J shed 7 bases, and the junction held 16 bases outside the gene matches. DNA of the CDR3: TGTGCCAGCAGTCCCGGACAGGGCTTCGGCTACAATGAGCAGTACTTC. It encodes CASSPGQGFGYNEQYF.

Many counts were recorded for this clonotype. This chain's CDR3 is CSVEDPSYEQYF. CDR3 bases: TGCAGCGTTGAAGATCCAAGCTACGAGCAGTACTTC. V gene TRBV29-1 combines with J gene TRBJ2-7, with D uncertain. Trimming shortened V by 0 bases and J by 3 bases, and 6 bases separated the two germline ends. The length of the CDR3 is 12 residues. Germline CDR1 is SQVTM and CDR2 is ANQGSEA.

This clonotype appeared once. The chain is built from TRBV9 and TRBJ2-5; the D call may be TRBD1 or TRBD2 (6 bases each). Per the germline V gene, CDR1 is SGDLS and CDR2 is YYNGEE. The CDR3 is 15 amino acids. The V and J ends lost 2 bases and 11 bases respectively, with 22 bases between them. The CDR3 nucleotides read TGTGCCAGCAGCGTGGAGGGGGGCGGCTTGGATGAGCAGTACTTC. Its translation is CASSVEGGGLDEQYF.